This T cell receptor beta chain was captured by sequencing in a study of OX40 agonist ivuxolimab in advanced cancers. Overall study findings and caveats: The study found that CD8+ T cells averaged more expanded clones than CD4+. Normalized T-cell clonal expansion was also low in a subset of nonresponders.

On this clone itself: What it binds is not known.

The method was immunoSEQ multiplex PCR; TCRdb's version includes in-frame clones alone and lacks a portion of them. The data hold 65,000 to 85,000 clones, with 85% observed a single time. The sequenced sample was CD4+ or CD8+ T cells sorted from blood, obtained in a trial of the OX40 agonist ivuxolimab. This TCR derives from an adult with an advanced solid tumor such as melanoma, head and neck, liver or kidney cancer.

As DNA, the CDR3 is TGTGCCAGCACCAAGGGGGGGGGAACTAACTATGGCTACACCTTC. Protein sequence: CASTKGGGTNYGYTF. V is TRBV6-5 and J is TRBJ1-2; D is perhaps TRBD1 (6 bases). Per germline, CDR1 MNHEY and CDR2 SVGAGI. Trimming pared 7 bases from V and 0 bases from J, leaving 15 bases between. The CDR3 covers 15 residues.